This is a list of T cell receptor beta chains from one sample in a study of Ad26.COV2.S vaccination and SARS-CoV-2 variants. Sequencing was performed with immunoSEQ multiplex PCR; in TCRdb, only in-frame clones are kept and a portion is missing. The table lists about 94,000 clones, 82% of them singletons. This sample comprised peripheral blood, obtained after recovery from COVID-19. These receptor sequences come from a human donor who had recovered from COVID-19. CDR3s include the opening cysteine and the closing phenylalanine or tryptophan. The order of the fields is CDR3 length, J gene, V gene, clone size, D gene, CDR3 protein, CDR3 DNA. A D gene is named only where the DNA matches it firmly. Not all rows give a size; the values are once, few, many and, for expanded clones, a class.

length: 15; J: TRBJ2-1; V: TRBV29-1; size: NA; D: NA; CDR3: CSVSGTTNSYNEQFF; DNA: TGCAGCGTATCCGGGACAACAAACTCCTACAATGAGCAGTTCTTC
length: 13; J: TRBJ1-4; V: TRBV11-2; size: NA; D: NA; CDR3: CASSSATNEKLFF; DNA: TGTGCCAGCAGCTCTGCAACTAATGAAAAACTGTTTTTT
length: 13; J: TRBJ2-7; V: TRBV9; size: NA; D: NA; CDR3: CASSGSIPHEQYF; DNA: TGTGCCAGCAGCGGCTCCATCCCCCACGAGCAGTACTTC
length: 16; J: TRBJ1-6; V: TRBV7-2; size: NA; D: TRBD1; CDR3: CASSPGTGGGNSPLHF; DNA: TGTGCCAGCAGCCCCGGGACAGGGGGCGGCAATTCACCCCTCCACTTT
length: 18; J: TRBJ2-7; V: TRBV18; size: few; D: TRBD2; CDR3: CASSPRGLAGGNSYEQYF; DNA: TGTGCCAGCTCACCACGGGGACTAGCGGGAGGAAACTCCTACGAGCAGTACTTC
length: 17; J: TRBJ1-4; V: TRBV5-1; size: NA; D: NA; CDR3: CASSLEGHRVFNEKLFF; DNA: TGCGCCAGCAGCTTGGAAGGACACAGGGTTTTTAATGAAAAACTGTTTTTT
length: 15; J: TRBJ2-6; V: TRBV6-5; size: NA; D: NA; CDR3: CASRADRSGANVLTF; DNA: TGTGCCAGCAGAGCGGACCGCTCTGGGGCCAACGTCCTGACTTTC
length: 13; J: TRBJ2-1; V: TRBV3-1/TRBV3-2; size: NA; D: NA; CDR3: CASSQDLSGRQFF; DNA: TGTGCCAGCAGCCAAGATTTGTCGGGTAGGCAGTTCTTC
length: 14; J: TRBJ1-4; V: TRBV28; size: once; D: TRBD1; CDR3: CASGGGGYNEKLFF; DNA: TGTGCCAGCGGGGGAGGGGGCTATAATGAAAAACTGTTTTTT
length: 15; J: TRBJ2-1; V: TRBV6-5; size: NA; D: NA; CDR3: CASSLAGSFYNEQFF; DNA: TGTGCCAGCAGTCTCGCCGGGAGCTTCTACAATGAGCAGTTCTTC
length: 12; J: TRBJ2-7; V: TRBV6-2/TRBV6-3; size: NA; D: NA; CDR3: CASSLMWDEQYF; DNA: TGTGCCAGCAGCCTTATGTGGGACGAGCAGTACTTC
length: 16; J: TRBJ2-4; V: TRBV7-9; size: NA; D: NA; CDR3: CASSLLTGLAKNIQYF; DNA: TGTGCCAGCAGCTTATTGACAGGCCTAGCCAAAAACATTCAGTACTTC
length: 13; J: TRBJ1-1; V: TRBV7-9; size: NA; D: NA; CDR3: CASSLPANTEAFF; DNA: TGTGCCAGCAGCTTACCAGCCAACACTGAAGCTTTCTTT
length: 15; J: TRBJ2-1; V: TRBV27; size: NA; D: TRBD2; CDR3: CASSLRLAGVDEQFF; DNA: TGTGCCAGCAGTTTAAGGCTAGCGGGAGTGGATGAGCAGTTCTTC
length: 16; J: TRBJ2-2; V: TRBV9; size: NA; D: TRBD1; CDR3: CASSVEGQGNTGELFF; DNA: TGTGCCAGCAGCGTAGAAGGACAGGGAAACACCGGGGAGCTGTTTTTT
length: 14; J: TRBJ2-5; V: TRBV28; size: NA; D: TRBD1; CDR3: CASSTLGTDETQYF; DNA: TGTGCCAGCAGTACCCTGGGGACAGACGAGACCCAGTACTTC
length: 14; J: TRBJ1-6; V: TRBV24-1; size: NA; D: TRBD1; CDR3: CAIQGEPDNSPLHF; DNA: TGTGCCATCCAGGGGGAACCCGACAATTCACCCCTCCACTTT
length: 13; J: TRBJ1-1; V: TRBV19; size: NA; D: NA; CDR3: CASNPVGNTEAFF; DNA: TGTGCCAGTAATCCCGTTGGGAACACTGAAGCTTTCTTT
length: 14; J: TRBJ2-7; V: TRBV5-5; size: NA; D: TRBD1; CDR3: CASSRTGASYEQYF; DNA: TGTGCCAGCAGCCGGACAGGAGCCTCCTACGAGCAGTACTTC
length: 14; J: TRBJ2-7; V: TRBV3-1/TRBV3-2; size: NA; D: TRBD1; CDR3: CASSKDGTAYEQYF; DNA: TGTGCCAGCAGTAAAGACGGGACAGCCTACGAGCAGTACTTC
length: 19; J: TRBJ1-5; V: TRBV6-2/TRBV6-3; size: NA; D: TRBD1; CDR3: CASSSYLGQGRGVNQPQHF; DNA: TGTGCCAGCAGTTCTTACCTGGGACAGGGAAGGGGGGTCAATCAGCCCCAGCATTTT
length: 14; J: TRBJ1-1; V: TRBV28; size: NA; D: NA; CDR3: CASRPGGNLPEAFF; DNA: TGTGCCAGCAGACCGGGAGGGAACCTCCCTGAAGCTTTCTTT
length: 11; J: TRBJ1-1; V: TRBV27; size: once; D: NA; CDR3: CASAGYTEAFF; DNA: TGTGCCAGTGCGGGGTACACTGAAGCTTTCTTT
length: 17; J: TRBJ1-6; V: TRBV6-4; size: NA; D: TRBD1; CDR3: CASSDSYGQDNNSPLHF; DNA: TGTGCCAGCAGTGACAGCTACGGACAGGATAATAATTCACCCCTCCACTTT
length: 14; J: TRBJ1-2; V: TRBV27; size: NA; D: NA; CDR3: CASRPQGTNYGYTF; DNA: TGTGCCAGCAGGCCACAGGGAACTAACTATGGCTACACCTTC
length: 16; J: TRBJ2-5; V: TRBV7-7; size: NA; D: NA; CDR3: CASSAVVGAYQETQYF; DNA: TGTGCCAGCAGCGCCGTTGTAGGGGCCTACCAAGAGACCCAGTACTTC
length: 16; J: TRBJ2-3; V: TRBV19; size: NA; D: TRBD1; CDR3: CASSLLTGASTDTQYF; DNA: TGTGCCAGTAGTCTCTTGACAGGGGCTAGCACAGATACGCAGTATTTT
length: 22; J: TRBJ2-2; V: TRBV15; size: NA; D: TRBD2; CDR3: CATSRSSTLGGSLRRSTGELFF; DNA: TGTGCCACCAGCAGATCATCAACGTTGGGCGGGAGTTTACGGAGAAGCACCGGGGAGCTGTTTTTT
length: 14; J: TRBJ2-7; V: TRBV3-1/TRBV3-2; size: NA; D: NA; CDR3: CASSPTASSYEQYF; DNA: TGTGCCAGCAGCCCGACAGCTAGCTCCTACGAGCAGTACTTC
length: 15; J: TRBJ2-2; V: TRBV7-6; size: NA; D: TRBD1; CDR3: CASSPRTGVTGELFF; DNA: TGTGCCAGCAGCCCACGGACAGGGGTAACCGGGGAGCTGTTTTTT
length: 14; J: TRBJ1-1; V: TRBV10-3; size: NA; D: NA; CDR3: CAIRTDGTNTEAFF; DNA: TGTGCCATCAGGACCGACGGAACGAACACTGAAGCTTTCTTT
length: 16; J: TRBJ2-3; V: TRBV7-7; size: NA; D: TRBD2; CDR3: CASSLIAGGGTDTQYF; DNA: TGTGCCAGCAGCTTAATCGCGGGAGGGGGCACAGATACGCAGTATTTT
length: 13; J: TRBJ1-1; V: TRBV18; size: NA; D: NA; CDR3: CASGDRGATEAFF; DNA: TGTGCCAGCGGCGATCGAGGGGCCACTGAAGCTTTCTTT
length: 14; J: TRBJ1-2; V: TRBV2; size: many; D: NA; CDR3: CASSEGQVIYGYTF; DNA: TGTGCCAGCAGTGAGGGGCAGGTCATTTATGGCTACACCTTC
length: 17; J: TRBJ2-1; V: TRBV7-9; size: few; D: TRBD2; CDR3: CASRRTSGRGTYNEQFF; DNA: TGTGCCAGCAGGCGGACTAGCGGGAGGGGTACCTACAATGAGCAGTTCTTC
length: 12; J: TRBJ2-1; V: TRBV29-1; size: NA; D: NA; CDR3: CSVPCRADEQFF; DNA: TGCAGCGTGCCATGTCGGGCGGATGAGCAGTTCTTC
length: 15; J: TRBJ1-2; V: TRBV7-2; size: NA; D: TRBD1; CDR3: CASSDGTGEYYGYTF; DNA: TGTGCCAGCAGCGACGGGACAGGGGAGTACTATGGCTACACCTTC
length: 13; J: TRBJ2-7; V: TRBV7-2; size: NA; D: NA; CDR3: CASSLGGTYEQYF; DNA: TGTGCCAGCAGCTTAGGCGGGACCTACGAGCAGTACTTC
length: 15; J: TRBJ2-7; V: TRBV27; size: NA; D: NA; CDR3: CASSLGAEYTYEQYF; DNA: TGTGCCAGCAGTTTAGGGGCAGAATATACCTACGAGCAGTACTTC
length: 12; J: TRBJ2-5; V: TRBV29-1; size: NA; D: NA; CDR3: CSGARAQETQYF; DNA: TGCAGCGGGGCAAGGGCCCAAGAGACCCAGTACTTC
length: 17; J: TRBJ2-3; V: TRBV7-9; size: NA; D: TRBD2; CDR3: CASSTGLAGGNTDTQYF; DNA: TGTGCCAGCAGCACGGGACTAGCGGGAGGAAACACAGATACGCAGTATTTT
length: 14; J: TRBJ1-1; V: TRBV2; size: NA; D: NA; CDR3: CASSVQGQGTEAFF; DNA: TGTGCCAGCAGTGTCCAGGGGCAGGGCACTGAAGCTTTCTTT
length: 16; J: TRBJ2-7; V: TRBV13; size: NA; D: TRBD2; CDR3: CASSHRGSGRAYEQYF; DNA: TGTGCCAGCAGCCATCGGGGTAGCGGGAGGGCCTACGAGCAGTACTTC
length: 14; J: TRBJ2-7; V: TRBV9; size: NA; D: NA; CDR3: CASSASSEKGRQYF; DNA: TGTGCCAGCAGCGCCTCCTCAGAGAAGGGACGGCAGTACTTC
length: 15; J: TRBJ2-7; V: TRBV28; size: NA; D: TRBD1; CDR3: CASSGDRVSAYEQYF; DNA: TGTGCCAGCAGTGGTGACAGGGTTTCCGCCTACGAGCAGTACTTC
length: 14; J: TRBJ1-2; V: TRBV7-2; size: NA; D: NA; CDR3: CASSRGQFNYGYTF; DNA: TGTGCCAGCAGCCGCGGACAGTTTAACTATGGCTACACCTTC
length: 13; J: TRBJ1-1; V: TRBV4-3; size: NA; D: NA; CDR3: CASSQFQGTEAFF; DNA: TGCGCCAGCAGCCAATTTCAGGGCACTGAAGCTTTCTTT
length: 15; J: TRBJ2-1; V: TRBV6-5; size: once; D: TRBD2; CDR3: CASKTLGTSGAEQFF; DNA: TGTGCCAGCAAAACACTCGGGACTAGCGGGGCCGAGCAGTTCTTC
length: 14; J: TRBJ2-7; V: TRBV9; size: NA; D: NA; CDR3: CASSAGTSPYEQYF; DNA: TGTGCCAGCAGCGCCGGGACATCCCCCTACGAGCAGTACTTC
length: 13; J: TRBJ2-3; V: TRBV7-9; size: NA; D: NA; CDR3: CASTANPRDTQYF; DNA: TGTGCCAGCACCGCAAATCCCAGGGATACGCAGTATTTT
length: 19; J: TRBJ2-1; V: TRBV14; size: NA; D: NA; CDR3: CASSHVGGPAPYLHNEQFF; DNA: TGTGCCAGCAGCCACGTGGGAGGCCCGGCCCCCTACCTTCACAATGAGCAGTTCTTC
length: 14; J: TRBJ1-1; V: TRBV13; size: NA; D: TRBD1; CDR3: CASSLGQGAAEAFF; DNA: TGTGCCAGCAGCTTAGGACAGGGGGCCGCTGAAGCTTTCTTT
length: 17; J: TRBJ2-1; V: TRBV7-6; size: NA; D: NA; CDR3: CASSLVPPGRGLNEQFF; DNA: TGTGCCAGCAGCTTAGTCCCCCCCGGGAGGGGGCTGAATGAGCAGTTCTTC
length: 15; J: TRBJ1-2; V: TRBV28; size: NA; D: NA; CDR3: CASSLSRVSMNGYTF; DNA: TGTGCCAGCAGTTTATCTCGGGTGTCGATGAATGGCTACACCTTC
length: 13; J: TRBJ2-3; V: TRBV7-9; size: NA; D: NA; CDR3: CASSLAKDTTQYF; DNA: TGTGCCAGCAGCTTAGCGAAGGATACAACGCAGTATTTT